These 3 T cell receptor beta chains share one sample of origin, sequenced in a study of identical twins. TCRdb reprocessed the 5' RACE reads via MiXCR and lists one record per CDR3 protein. This sample has a few hundred thousand distinct CDR3 sequences; approximately 25% occur once, and the top ten carry 2.9%. A further study also used this sample, focusing on T cells expressing NK-cell markers.

The sequencing sample was made of CD4+ T cells sorted from blood. Every receptor here comes from a young woman in good health.

This clonotype has at least ten counts. J is TRBJ2-3 and V is TRBV7-2; D not certain. The CDR3 consists of 12 residues. The germline V gene encodes CDR1 SGHTA and CDR2 FQGNSA. The V gene lost 8 bases and the J gene lost 5 bases, with 11 bases spanning the gap. The CDR3 loop is CASGTWGDTQYF. The CDR3 bases are TGTGCCAGCGGTACCTGGGGAGATACGCAGTATTTT.

This clonotype has just a few counts. J is TRBJ2-7 and V is TRBV7-9, with D tentatively TRBD1 (6 bases). Deletions cut 8 bases from V and 4 bases from J, with 18 bases between. Germline loops: CDR1 SEHNR, CDR2 FQNEAQ (reference sequence). The CDR3 runs 14 residues. This chain's CDR3 is CASRTRDTPYEQYF. CDR3 nucleotide sequence: TGTGCCAGCCGCACCCGGGACACCCCTTACGAGCAGTACTTC.

CDR3 loop: CASWSANHPEQYF. The CDR3 DNA is TGTGCCAGCTGGTCGGCGAACCACCCCGAGCAGTACTTC. V is TRBV28 and J is TRBJ2-7; no clear D. The CDR3 is 13 residues long. CDR1 and CDR2 (germline): MDHEN, SYDVKM. V lost 8 bases and J lost 6, with 17 bases in between.